What follows describes a single T cell receptor beta chain. Its antigen has not been determined. Per-base quality was not reported, and no clone a single base away is much larger than it. The Qiagen DNeasy Kit was used to extract genomic DNA from the sorted cells. Deep sequencing of the TCR beta chain was done on the immunoSEQ platform. Under the source paper's analysis protocol: Repertoire data analysis was performed with the immunoSEQ Analyzer software. TCRdb obtained this table from immuneACCESS and retained in-frame rearrangements with V and J assigned. These tables miss some clones; where compared with another copy, unresolved V genes account for less than half of the shortfall, and the remainder is unexplained. V and J calls and clone size are copied from that table; D and trimming were computed from the DNA. Here the sample has 15,000 to 20,000 clones; roughly 84% occur a single time. The biggest ten clones account for approximately 31% of the sample.

This entry is derived from a study of EBV T-cell therapy then PD-1 blockade in nasopharyngeal carcinoma (dated by TCRdb to about 2021). The CDR3, from cysteine to phenylalanine, totals 14 residues. Only the CDR3 portion is preserved as DNA: 42 bases, with reading frame beginning at the first base. Relative to germline, V is missing 3 bases and J is missing 4 bases, with 6 bases of the junction outside any gene match. CDR1 and CDR2 (SGDLS, YYNGEE) derive from the germline V gene. The treatment or condition label here, explained by the study, means: AdE1-LMPpoly-expanded autologous EBV-specific T-cell therapy followed by anti-PD-1 nivolumab.

The rearranged chain carries TRBV9 and TRBJ1-2; 7 central nucleotides agree with TRBD1. Sample: CD8+ T cells from blood, taken between days 25 and 35 from a patient whose treatment included autologous EBV-specific T cells and nivolumab. The receptor's source is a man aged 35 to 55 with nasopharyngeal carcinoma. The nucleotide sequence is TGTGCCAGCAGCGCCCCGGGACAGTTCTATGGCTACACCTTC. Its translation reads: CASSAPGQFYGYTF.